The entry that follows covers one TCR beta chain sequence. Libraries were prepared by immunoSEQ multiplex PCR; TCRdb keeps only in-frame clonotypes and omits some of them. The profile shows approximately 220,000 clones, 86% of them singletons. This CDR3 region has 15 residues. Losses at the gene ends were 1 base for V and 4 bases for J; bases not matched to a gene: 7. CDR1 is LGHNA and CDR2 is YSLEER in the germline V gene. The data were taken from a study of blood T cell repertoires in COVID-19. The gene calls are TRBV4-3 and TRBJ2-7; 7 bases agree with TRBD1. Sequencing was carried out using peripheral blood. The sequence came from a woman aged 50 to 60 with acute or convalescent COVID-19. The CDR3 DNA is TGCGCCAGCAGCCAAGGGATAGGGGGCAGTTACGAGCAGTACTTC. As protein: CASSQGIGGSYEQYF.